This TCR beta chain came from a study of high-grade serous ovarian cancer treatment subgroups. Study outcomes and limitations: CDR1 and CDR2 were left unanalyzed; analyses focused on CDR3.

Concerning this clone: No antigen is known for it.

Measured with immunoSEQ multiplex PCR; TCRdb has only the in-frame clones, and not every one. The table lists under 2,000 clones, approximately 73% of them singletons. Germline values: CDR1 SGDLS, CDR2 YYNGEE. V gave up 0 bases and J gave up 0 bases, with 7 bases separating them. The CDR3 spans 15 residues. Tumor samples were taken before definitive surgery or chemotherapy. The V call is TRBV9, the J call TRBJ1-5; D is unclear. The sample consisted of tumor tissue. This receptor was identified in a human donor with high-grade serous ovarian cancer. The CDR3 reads CASSVAGYSNQPQHF. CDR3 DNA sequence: TGTGCCAGCAGCGTAGCCGGTTATAGCAATCAGCCCCAGCATTTT.